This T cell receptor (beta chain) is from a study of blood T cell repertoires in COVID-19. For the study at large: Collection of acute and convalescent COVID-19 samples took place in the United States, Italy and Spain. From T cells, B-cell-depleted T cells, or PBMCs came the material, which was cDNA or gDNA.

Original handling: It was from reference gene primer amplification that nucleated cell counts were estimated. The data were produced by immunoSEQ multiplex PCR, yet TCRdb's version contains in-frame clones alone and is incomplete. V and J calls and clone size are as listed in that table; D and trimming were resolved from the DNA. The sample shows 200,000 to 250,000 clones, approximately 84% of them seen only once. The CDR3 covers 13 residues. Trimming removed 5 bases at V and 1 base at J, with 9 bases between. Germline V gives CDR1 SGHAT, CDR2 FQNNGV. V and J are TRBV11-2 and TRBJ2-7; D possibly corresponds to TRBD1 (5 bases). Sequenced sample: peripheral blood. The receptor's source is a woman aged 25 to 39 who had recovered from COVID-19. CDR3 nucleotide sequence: TGTGCCAGCAGCGGCTACAGGTCCTACGAGCAGTACTTC. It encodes CASSGYRSYEQYF.